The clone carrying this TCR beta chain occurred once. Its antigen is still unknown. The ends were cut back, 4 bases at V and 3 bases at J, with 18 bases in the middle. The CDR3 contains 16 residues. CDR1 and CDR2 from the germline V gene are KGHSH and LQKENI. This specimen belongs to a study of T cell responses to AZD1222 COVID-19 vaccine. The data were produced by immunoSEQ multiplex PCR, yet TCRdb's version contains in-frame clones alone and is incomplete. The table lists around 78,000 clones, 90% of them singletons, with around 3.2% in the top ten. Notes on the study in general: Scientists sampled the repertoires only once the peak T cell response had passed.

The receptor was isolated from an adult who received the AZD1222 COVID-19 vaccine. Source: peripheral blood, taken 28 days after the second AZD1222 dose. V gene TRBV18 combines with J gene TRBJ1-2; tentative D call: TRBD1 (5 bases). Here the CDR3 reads CASSQGQGVFYYGYTF. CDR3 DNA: TGTGCCAGCTCACAGGGGCAGGGTGTTTTTTACTATGGCTACACCTTC.